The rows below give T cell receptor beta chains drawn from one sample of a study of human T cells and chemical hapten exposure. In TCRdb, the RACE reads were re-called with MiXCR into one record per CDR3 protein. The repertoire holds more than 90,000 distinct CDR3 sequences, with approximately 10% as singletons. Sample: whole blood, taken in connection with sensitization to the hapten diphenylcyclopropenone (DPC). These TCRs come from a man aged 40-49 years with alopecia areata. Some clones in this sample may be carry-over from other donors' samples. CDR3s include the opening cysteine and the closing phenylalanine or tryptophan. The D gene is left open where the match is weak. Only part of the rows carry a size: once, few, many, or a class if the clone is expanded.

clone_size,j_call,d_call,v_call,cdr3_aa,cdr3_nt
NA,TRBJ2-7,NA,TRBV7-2,CATGRGGSYEQYF,TGTGCCACAGGACGGGGAGGCTCCTACGAGCAGTACTTC
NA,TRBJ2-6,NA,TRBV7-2,CASTLGGANVLTF,TGTGCCAGTACGCTGGGGGGGGCCAACGTCCTGACTTTC
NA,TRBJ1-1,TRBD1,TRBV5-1,CASSQQGPGFTEAFF,TGCGCCAGCAGCCAACAGGGGCCCGGGTTCACTGAAGCTTTCTTT
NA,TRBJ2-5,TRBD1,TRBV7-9,CATHSGTGARETQYF,TGTGCCACCCACTCGGGGACAGGGGCTAGGGAGACCCAGTACTTC
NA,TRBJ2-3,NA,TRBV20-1,CSAFSTDTQYF,TGCAGTGCTTTTAGCACAGATACGCAGTATTTT
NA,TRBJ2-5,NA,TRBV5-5,CASSTPGTRGETQYF,TGTGCCAGCAGCACTCCCGGGACCCGAGGGGAGACCCAGTACTTC
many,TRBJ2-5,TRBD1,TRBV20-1,CSARVPGQGQETQYF,TGCAGTGCTAGAGTTCCGGGACAGGGACAAGAGACCCAGTACTTC
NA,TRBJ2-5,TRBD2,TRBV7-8,CASSLRSSGPQETQYF,TGTGCCAGCAGCTTAAGGTCTAGCGGACCCCAAGAGACCCAGTACTTC
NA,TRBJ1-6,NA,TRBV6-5,CASSRGASNSPLHF,TGTGCCAGCAGCAGAGGCGCTTCTAATTCACCCCTCCACTTT
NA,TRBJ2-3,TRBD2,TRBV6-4,CASSEDSGTSGLSTDTQYF,TGTGCCAGCAGTGAAGATTCCGGGACTAGCGGCCTTAGCACAGATACGCAGTATTTT
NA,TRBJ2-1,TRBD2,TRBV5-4,CASSLKAGNVNEQFF,TGTGCCAGCAGCTTGAAAGCGGGAAATGTCAATGAGCAGTTCTTC
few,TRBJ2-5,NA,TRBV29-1,CSVDTTQETQYF,TGCAGCGTTGATACGACCCAGGAGACCCAGTACTTC
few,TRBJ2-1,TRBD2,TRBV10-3,CAISIGTSGNEQFF,TGTGCCATCAGTATAGGGACTAGCGGCAATGAGCAGTTCTTC
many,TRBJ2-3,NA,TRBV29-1,CSVEGLALDKDTQYF,TGCAGCGTTGAGGGTCTAGCACTAGATAAAGATACGCAGTATTTT
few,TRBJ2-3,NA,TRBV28,CASSRGMGPDTQYF,TGTGCCAGCAGCCGAGGGATGGGGCCAGATACGCAGTATTTT
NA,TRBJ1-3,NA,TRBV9,CASSYGGRGENTIYF,TGTGCCAGCAGTTACGGTGGAAGGGGAGAAAACACCATATATTTT
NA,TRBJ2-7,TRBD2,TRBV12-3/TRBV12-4,CASSTQTSGRDEQYF,TGTGCCAGCAGTACCCAGACTAGCGGGAGGGACGAGCAGTACTTC